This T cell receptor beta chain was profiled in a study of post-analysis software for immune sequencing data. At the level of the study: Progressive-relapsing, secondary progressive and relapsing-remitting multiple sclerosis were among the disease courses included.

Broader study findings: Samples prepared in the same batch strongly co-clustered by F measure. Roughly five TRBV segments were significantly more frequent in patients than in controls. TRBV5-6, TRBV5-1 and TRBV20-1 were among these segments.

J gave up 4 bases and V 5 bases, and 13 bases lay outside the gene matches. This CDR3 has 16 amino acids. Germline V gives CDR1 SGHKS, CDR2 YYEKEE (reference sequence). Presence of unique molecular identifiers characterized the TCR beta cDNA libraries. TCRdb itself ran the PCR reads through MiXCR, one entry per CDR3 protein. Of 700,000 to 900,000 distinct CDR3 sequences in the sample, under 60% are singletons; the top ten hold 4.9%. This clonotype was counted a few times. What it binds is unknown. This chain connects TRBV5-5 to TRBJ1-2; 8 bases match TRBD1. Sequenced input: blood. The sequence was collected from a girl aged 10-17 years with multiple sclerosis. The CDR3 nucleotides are TGTGCCAGCAGTCTGGGGGCAGGGGGCGGAGGCTATGGCTACACCTTC. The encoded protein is CASSLGAGGGGYGYTF.